These 21 T cell receptor beta chains were all obtained from the same sample, sequenced in a study of low-dose radiotherapy and immunotherapy resistance in tumors. Noted time point: before trial treatment. Alpha and beta chains were covered, as first-strand cDNA relied on TRAV- and TRBV-specific primers. It was with a constant-region primer and a V-primer adapter that TCRs were amplified over roughly 18 PCR cycles. TCRdb re-analysed the reads in MiXCR, keeping a single row per CDR3 protein. Among 75,000 to 95,000 distinct CDR3 sequences listed, just under 9.5% were seen once. This specimen consisted of PBMCs, obtained before treatment. The receptors come from a male donor with prostate cancer.

In its sample, this clonotype was seen many times. This chain uses TRBV5-1 with TRBJ2-7, with 8 bases that match TRBD2. Trimming at V came to 0 bases and at J to 3 bases, leaving 2 bases not matched to a gene. This CDR3 has 14 amino acids. CDR1 is SGHRS, CDR2 YFSETQ, per germline. CDR3 coding DNA: TGCGCCAGCAGCTTGGACGGGACTAGCTACGAGCAGTACTTC. This encodes CASSLDGTSYEQYF.

This clonotype has at least ten counts. This chain links TRBV11-2 with TRBJ2-2, with 15 bases lining up with TRBD2. Per germline, CDR1 SGHAT and CDR2 FQNNGV. This CDR3 contains 17 residues. V shed 1 base and J 6 bases; nucleotides not matched to a gene: 3. The DNA for the CDR3 is TGTGCCAGCAGCTTAGGGACTAGCGGGAGGGTAGCCGGGGAGCTGTTTTTT. Its translation is CASSLGTSGRVAGELFF.

This clonotype was observed many times. The chain links TRBV10-3 to TRBJ2-2; TRBD1 matches at 8 bases. Trimming took 11 bases from V and 3 from J; bases not matched to a gene: 14. Germline V gene lookup returns CDR1 ENHRY and CDR2 SYGVKD. The CDR3 consists of 16 residues. CDR3 residues: CAAAGDPGQDTGELFF. CDR3 nucleotide sequence: TGTGCCGCCGCCGGGGATCCGGGACAGGACACCGGGGAGCTGTTTTTT.

The table lists this clonotype with many counts. The V gene is TRBV6-1, the J gene TRBJ1-5; 7 nucleotides line up with TRBD1. The V segment lost 2 bases and the J segment 4 bases; nucleotides outside the gene matches: 5. Germline loops: CDR1 MNHNS, CDR2 SASEGT. The CDR3 runs to 15 residues. The CDR3, as DNA: TGTGCCAGCAGTGAACCGGGACAGCTAAATCAGCCCCAGCATTTT. Translation: CASSEPGQLNQPQHF.

This clonotype was picked up many times. This sequence joins TRBV29-1 and TRBJ2-7; TRBD1 matches 8 bases. The CDR3 is 14 residues long. V trimming: 1 base; J trimming: 2 bases; junction bases outside the gene matches: 4. CDR1 and CDR2 from the germline V gene are SQVTM and ANQGSEA. CDR3: CSVEGQGNPYEQYF. CDR3 nucleotides: TGCAGCGTTGAAGGACAGGGGAATCCCTACGAGCAGTACTTC.

There are many counts of this clonotype. The V call is TRBV7-3, the J call TRBJ2-3, with 8 bases that match TRBD2. The V and J ends lost 2 bases and 1 base, in that order; junction bases with no gene match: 5. CDR3 length equals 16 residues. Germline assignment: CDR1 SGHTA and CDR2 FQGTGA. CDR3 sequence (DNA): TGTGCCAGCAGCTTAGGACTCGGGAGGGGCACAGATACGCAGTATTTT. It is translated as CASSLGLGRGTDTQYF.

In its sample, this clonotype was seen many times. The rearrangement joins TRBV7-2 to TRBJ2-5, with 7 positions matching TRBD2. CDR3 length: 15 amino acids. J gave up 2 bases and V 3 bases, and 6 bases lay outside the gene matches. The germline V gene has CDR1 SGHTA and CDR2 FQGNSA. The CDR3 DNA reads as TGTGCCAGCAGCTTTTCTAGCGGACCACAAGAGACCCAGTACTTC. Its protein is CASSFSSGPQETQYF. Full variable domain (outside the CDR3, taken from reference TRBV7-2 and TRBJ2-5): GAGVSQSPSNKVTEKGKDVELRCDPISGHTALYWYRQSLGQGLEFLIYFQGNSAPDKSGLPSDRFSAERTGGSVSTLTIQRTQQEDSAVYLCASSFSSGPQETQYFGPGTRLLVL.

A word on this clonotype: A far larger clone differs by one base, so this is likely a read error. The chain links TRBV2 to TRBJ2-1; TRBD2 aligns across 14 bases. From germline, CDR1 is SNHLY and CDR2 FYNNEI. The CDR3 extends over 14 amino acids. The V and J ends lost 7 bases and 10 bases, in that order; junction bases with no gene match: 6. In nucleotides, the CDR3 is TGTGCCAGCAAGGGGACTAGCGGGAGCCACGAGCAGTTCTTC. This sequence encodes CASKGTSGSHEQFF.

Ten or more counts support this clonotype. The rearrangement joins TRBV7-2 to TRBJ2-4, with 12 bases that match TRBD2. The J segment lost 3 bases and the V segment lost 3 bases, leaving 6 bases of the junction unmatched. CDR1 is SGHTA, CDR2 FQGNSA, per germline. The CDR3 has 17 residues. DNA of the CDR3: TGTGCCAGCAGCTTTGGACTAGCGGGGCGGGGCAAAAACATTCAGTACTTC. Encoded protein: CASSFGLAGRGKNIQYF. Based on the CDR3 plus reference TRBV7-2 and TRBJ2-4, the full variable domain is GAGVSQSPSNKVTEKGKDVELRCDPISGHTALYWYRQSLGQGLEFLIYFQGNSAPDKSGLPSDRFSAERTGGSVSTLTIQRTQQEDSAVYLCASSFGLAGRGKNIQYFGAGTRLSVL.

This clonotype was detected ten times or more. This chain connects TRBV7-7 to TRBJ1-6; D is undetermined. The CDR3 extends over 18 amino acids. The V gene lost 0 bases and the J gene lost 2 bases, with 14 bases spanning the gap. Germline loops: CDR1 SSHAT, CDR2 FNYEAQ (reference sequence). The CDR3 DNA sequence: TGTGCCAGCAGCTTAGCGTCGGATAAGAGACCCTATAATTCACCCCTCCACTTT. Translated: CASSLASDKRPYNSPLHF.

This clonotype has at least ten counts. The CDR3 sequence is CASSVSLAADTQYF. CDR3 nucleotide sequence: TGTGCCAGCAGCGTATCCCTAGCGGCAGATACGCAGTATTTT. V is TRBV9 and J is TRBJ2-3, with 7 bases matching TRBD2. This CDR3 is 14 amino acids long. Trimming took 1 base from V and 4 from J; bases not matched to a gene: 3. Germline V gene lookup returns CDR1 SGDLS and CDR2 YYNGEE.

The table lists this clonotype with many counts. The chain links TRBV18 to TRBJ2-1; D assignment may be TRBD1 or TRBD2 (7 bases each). This CDR3 spans 16 amino acids. V was shortened by 3 bases and J by 1 base, with 13 bases between the two germline ends. Germline CDR1 and CDR2: KGHSH and LQKENI. CDR3: CASSPGGTDSYNEQFF. The DNA for the CDR3 is TGTGCCAGCTCACCCGGGGGGACAGATTCCTACAATGAGCAGTTCTTC.

This clonotype was seen many times. This chain links TRBV20-1 with TRBJ2-5; D gene uncertain. The CDR3 totals 10 residues. CDR1 and CDR2 (germline): DFQATT, SNEGSKA (reference sequence). The V and J ends lost 3 bases and 5 bases respectively, with 4 bases between them. Here the CDR3 DNA reads TGCAGTGCTAGTGGGGAGACCCAGTACTTC. It encodes CSASGETQYF.

This clonotype was seen ten or more times. This chain joins TRBV4-1 and TRBJ1-3, with TRBD1 identical over 7 bases. CDR3 length: 15 amino acids. The V and J ends lost 6 bases and 1 base, in that order; junction bases with no gene match: 6. Germline assignment: CDR1 MGHRA and CDR2 YSYEKL. The CDR3 DNA follows: TGCGCCAGCAGTCCATCGACAGGGTCTGGAAACACCATATATTTT. Translating it yields CASSPSTGSGNTIYF.

Many counts were recorded for this clonotype. The CDR3 reads CASRSRDGGITGELFF. Written as DNA, the CDR3 is TGTGCCAGCAGGAGCCGGGACGGGGGGATAACCGGGGAGCTGTTTTTT. This chain joins TRBV2 and TRBJ2-2, with 7 bases that match TRBD2. There are 16 residues in the CDR3. Germline CDR1 is SNHLY and CDR2 is FYNNEI. The trim removed 6 bases at V and 5 bases at J, leaving 12 bases unmatched.

This clonotype was found many times. The chain joins TRBV5-1 to TRBJ2-3, with 7 bases aligning to TRBD1. The CDR3 sequence is 14 residues long. V lost 4 bases and J lost 5; bases outside the gene matches: 7. The germline CDR1 and CDR2 sequences are SGHRS and YFSETQ. The CDR3 sequence: CASSPGQERDTQYF. The CDR3 region has the DNA TGCGCCAGCAGCCCCGGACAGGAAAGAGATACGCAGTATTTT.

This clonotype is medium-sized within its sample. V and J are TRBV5-5 and TRBJ2-5; TRBD2 aligns across 7 bases. This CDR3 has 15 residues. Germline assignment: CDR1 SGHKS and CDR2 YYEKEE (reference sequence). The V segment lost 1 base and the J segment 1 base; nucleotides outside the gene matches: 4. The DNA of the CDR3 is TGTGCCAGCAGCTTGCTGGCTAGCGGCCAAGAGACCCAGTACTTC. Translation: CASSLLASGQETQYF.

This clonotype was counted many times. CDR3 loop: CASSSRLVGGHEQFF. CDR3 DNA: TGTGCCAGCAGTTCGAGACTAGTCGGGGGGCATGAGCAGTTCTTC. V usage is TRBV12-3 or TRBV12-4 and J usage is TRBJ2-1, with D tentatively TRBD2 (7 bases). This CDR3 is built from 15 residues. Trimming cost V 4 bases and J 8 bases, with 18 bases left between them.

In its sample, this clonotype was seen many times. V is TRBV29-1 and J is TRBJ2-5, with D perhaps matching TRBD1 (6 bases). From germline, CDR1 is SQVTM and CDR2 ANQGSEA. Trimming took 4 bases from V and 4 from J, leaving 19 bases between them. The CDR3 sequence is 15 residues long. The CDR3 loop reads CSVGVDRQRSETQYF. The DNA of the CDR3 is TGCAGCGTTGGGGTCGACAGGCAAAGATCAGAGACCCAGTACTTC.

This clonotype was detected only a few times. With only one base between it and a far larger clone, this is likely a read error. The chain joins TRBV7-8 to TRBJ2-5; 7 bases line up with TRBD1. The junction had 11 bases not matched to a gene; V was cut back by 5 bases and J by 11 bases. The CDR3 is made up of 13 amino acids. Germline values: CDR1 SGHVS, CDR2 FQNEAQ. As DNA, the CDR3 is TGTGCCAGCAGCCCAGGACAGGACAATGAGCAGTACTTC. Its protein product is CASSPGQDNEQYF.

The chain carries TRBV9 and TRBJ2-3, with D hard to call. Germline V CDR1 and CDR2: SGDLS, YYNGEE. The ends were cut back, 0 bases at V and 0 bases at J, with 8 bases in the middle. This CDR3 is built from 15 residues. CDR3 protein: CASSVGQQSTDTQYF. The CDR3 coding sequence is TGTGCCAGCAGCGTAGGTCAGCAGAGCACAGATACGCAGTATTTT.